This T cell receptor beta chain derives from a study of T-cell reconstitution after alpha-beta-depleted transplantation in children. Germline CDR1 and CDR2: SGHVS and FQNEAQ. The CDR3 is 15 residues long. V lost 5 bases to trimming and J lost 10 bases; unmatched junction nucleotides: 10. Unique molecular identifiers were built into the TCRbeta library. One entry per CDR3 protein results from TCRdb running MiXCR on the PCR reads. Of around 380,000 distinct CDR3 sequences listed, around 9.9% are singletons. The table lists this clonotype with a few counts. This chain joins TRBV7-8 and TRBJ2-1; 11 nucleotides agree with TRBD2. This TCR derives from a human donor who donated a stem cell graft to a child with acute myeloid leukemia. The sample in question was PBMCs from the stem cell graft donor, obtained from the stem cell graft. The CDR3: CASSLQYRLAGEQFF. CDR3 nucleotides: TGTGCCAGCAGCCTCCAATACCGACTAGCGGGGGAGCAGTTCTTC.